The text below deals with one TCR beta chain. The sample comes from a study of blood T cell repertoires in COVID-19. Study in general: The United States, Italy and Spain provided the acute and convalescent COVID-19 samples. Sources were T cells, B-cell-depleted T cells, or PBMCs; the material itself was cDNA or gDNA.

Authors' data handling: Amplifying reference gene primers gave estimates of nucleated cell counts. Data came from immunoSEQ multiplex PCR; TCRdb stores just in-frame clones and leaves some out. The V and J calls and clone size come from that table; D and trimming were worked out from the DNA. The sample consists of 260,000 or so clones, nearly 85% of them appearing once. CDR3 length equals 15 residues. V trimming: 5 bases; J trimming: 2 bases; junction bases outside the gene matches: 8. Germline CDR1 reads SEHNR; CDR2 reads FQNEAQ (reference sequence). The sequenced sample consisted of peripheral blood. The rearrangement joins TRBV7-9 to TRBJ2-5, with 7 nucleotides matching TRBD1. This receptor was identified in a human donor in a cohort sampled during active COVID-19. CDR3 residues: CASSPWGTEQETQYF. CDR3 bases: TGTGCCAGCAGCCCATGGGGGACAGAACAAGAGACCCAGTACTTC.